This is a list of T cell receptor beta chains from one sample in a study of PD-1 blockade in mismatch repair-deficient tumors. Libraries were prepared by immunoSEQ multiplex PCR; TCRdb keeps only in-frame clonotypes and omits some of them. The sample includes roughly 120,000 clones, approximately 91% of them seen just once. The sequences come from peripheral blood, collected almost 74 weeks after starting pembrolizumab. These TCRs come from an adult with mismatch repair-deficient cancer. Each CDR3 is given with its conserved first and last residue. Each record gives: CDR3 length, D gene, clone size, J gene, V gene, CDR3 protein, CDR3 DNA. The D gene is left open where the match is weak. Part of the rows lack a size; the others show once, few, many or a class for expanded clones.

CDR3 length: 15
D gene: NA
clone size: NA
J gene: TRBJ1-2
V gene: TRBV27
CDR3 protein: CASAPWAAENYGYTF
CDR3 DNA: TGTGCCAGCGCCCCTTGGGCCGCGGAAAACTATGGCTACACCTTC

CDR3 length: 17
D gene: NA
clone size: many
J gene: TRBJ2-1
V gene: TRBV6-1
CDR3 protein: CASSERHRDMGGNEQFF
CDR3 DNA: TGTGCCAGCAGTGAAAGGCACCGGGACATGGGAGGAAATGAGCAGTTCTTC

CDR3 length: 14
D gene: TRBD1
clone size: NA
J gene: TRBJ2-3
V gene: TRBV7-9
CDR3 protein: CASSPTGFADTQYF
CDR3 DNA: TGTGCCAGCAGCCCGACAGGGTTCGCAGATACGCAGTATTTT

CDR3 length: 14
D gene: TRBD1
clone size: NA
J gene: TRBJ2-7
V gene: TRBV7-6
CDR3 protein: CASSPRDRGSEQYF
CDR3 DNA: TGTGCCAGCAGCCCCCGGGACAGGGGATCCGAGCAGTACTTC

CDR3 length: 16
D gene: NA
clone size: once
J gene: TRBJ2-1
V gene: TRBV10-3
CDR3 protein: CAIKVNLTGSYNEQFF
CDR3 DNA: TGTGCCATCAAGGTTAATCTGACAGGCTCCTACAATGAGCAGTTCTTC

CDR3 length: 15
D gene: NA
clone size: NA
J gene: TRBJ2-1
V gene: TRBV28
CDR3 protein: CASPPAEGPLNEQFF
CDR3 DNA: TGTGCCAGCCCCCCGGCGGAAGGCCCTTTGAATGAGCAGTTCTTC

CDR3 length: 15
D gene: NA
clone size: NA
J gene: TRBJ2-5
V gene: TRBV2
CDR3 protein: CASSEAGRDQETQYF
CDR3 DNA: TGTGCCAGCAGTGAGGCGGGCAGGGACCAAGAGACCCAGTACTTC

CDR3 length: 18
D gene: TRBD2
clone size: NA
J gene: TRBJ2-3
V gene: TRBV4-1
CDR3 protein: CASSQEPSGRLRTDTQYF
CDR3 DNA: TGCGCCAGCAGCCAAGAGCCTAGCGGGAGGCTACGCACAGATACGCAGTATTTT

CDR3 length: 12
D gene: NA
clone size: NA
J gene: TRBJ1-1
V gene: TRBV7-2
CDR3 protein: CASSLAATEAFF
CDR3 DNA: TGTGCCAGCAGCTTAGCAGCCACTGAAGCTTTCTTT

CDR3 length: 15
D gene: NA
clone size: once
J gene: TRBJ1-5
V gene: TRBV28
CDR3 protein: CASSLTVTSNQPQHF
CDR3 DNA: TGTGCCAGCAGCCTGACAGTTACTAGCAATCAGCCCCAGCATTTT

CDR3 length: 18
D gene: NA
clone size: NA
J gene: TRBJ1-4
V gene: TRBV19
CDR3 protein: CASRPLGGRTATNEKLFF
CDR3 DNA: TGTGCCAGTAGACCCCTAGGGGGGCGCACGGCAACTAATGAAAAACTGTTTTTT

CDR3 length: 17
D gene: TRBD1
clone size: NA
J gene: TRBJ2-1
V gene: TRBV7-9
CDR3 protein: CASSPHFEDREYNEQFF
CDR3 DNA: TGTGCCAGCAGCCCGCACTTTGAAGACAGGGAATACAATGAGCAGTTCTTC

CDR3 length: 13
D gene: TRBD1
clone size: NA
J gene: TRBJ2-1
V gene: TRBV7-3
CDR3 protein: CASSAGGYNEQFF
CDR3 DNA: TGTGCCAGCAGCGCAGGGGGTTACAATGAGCAGTTCTTC

CDR3 length: 16
D gene: NA
clone size: NA
J gene: TRBJ2-3
V gene: TRBV4-2
CDR3 protein: CASSQEVWEAGDTQYF
CDR3 DNA: TGTGCCAGCAGCCAAGAAGTATGGGAGGCCGGAGATACGCAGTATTTT

CDR3 length: 13
D gene: NA
clone size: NA
J gene: TRBJ2-7
V gene: TRBV5-1
CDR3 protein: CASSLAGRDQQYF
CDR3 DNA: TGCGCCAGCAGCTTGGCGGGGCGGGACCAGCAGTACTTC

CDR3 length: 13
D gene: NA
clone size: NA
J gene: TRBJ2-7
V gene: TRBV27
CDR3 protein: CASSPGTLYEQYF
CDR3 DNA: TGTGCCAGCAGTCCTGGGACACTATACGAGCAGTACTTC

CDR3 length: 16
D gene: TRBD2
clone size: NA
J gene: TRBJ2-7
V gene: TRBV11-2
CDR3 protein: CASSLEGRGISYEQYF
CDR3 DNA: TGTGCCAGCAGCTTAGAAGGGCGGGGGATCTCCTACGAGCAGTACTTC

CDR3 length: 15
D gene: NA
clone size: NA
J gene: TRBJ2-7
V gene: TRBV11-3
CDR3 protein: CASSLMPGDRIEQYF
CDR3 DNA: TGTGCCAGCAGCTTAATGCCCGGGGATCGGATCGAGCAGTACTTC

CDR3 length: 13
D gene: NA
clone size: NA
J gene: TRBJ2-3
V gene: TRBV30
CDR3 protein: CAWKVKSTDTQYF
CDR3 DNA: TGTGCCTGGAAAGTGAAGAGCACAGATACGCAGTATTTT

CDR3 length: 13
D gene: NA
clone size: NA
J gene: TRBJ2-5
V gene: TRBV5-1
CDR3 protein: CASSDGNQETQYF
CDR3 DNA: TGCGCCAGCAGCGACGGAAACCAAGAGACCCAGTACTTC

CDR3 length: 15
D gene: TRBD2
clone size: NA
J gene: TRBJ2-1
V gene: TRBV14
CDR3 protein: CASSQDWGLAGDLLF
CDR3 DNA: TGTGCCAGCAGCCAAGATTGGGGACTAGCGGGAGATCTGCTCTTC

CDR3 length: 12
D gene: NA
clone size: medium-sized
J gene: TRBJ2-7
V gene: TRBV5-5
CDR3 protein: CASSSASYEQYF
CDR3 DNA: TGTGCCAGCAGCTCTGCTAGCTACGAGCAGTACTTC

CDR3 length: 15
D gene: TRBD2
clone size: NA
J gene: TRBJ2-1
V gene: TRBV9
CDR3 protein: CASSAAGGPGNEQFF
CDR3 DNA: TGTGCCAGCAGCGCAGCGGGAGGGCCTGGGAATGAGCAGTTCTTC

CDR3 length: 14
D gene: NA
clone size: NA
J gene: TRBJ1-1
V gene: TRBV27
CDR3 protein: CASSLNPDGIEAFF
CDR3 DNA: TGTGCCAGCAGTTTAAACCCCGACGGAATTGAAGCTTTCTTT

CDR3 length: 12
D gene: TRBD1
clone size: NA
J gene: TRBJ2-7
V gene: TRBV29-1
CDR3 protein: CSVRTGGGEQYF
CDR3 DNA: TGCAGCGTTCGGACAGGGGGCGGTGAGCAGTACTTC

CDR3 length: 15
D gene: NA
clone size: NA
J gene: TRBJ2-7
V gene: TRBV9
CDR3 protein: CASSLYTGPSYEQYF
CDR3 DNA: TGTGCCAGCAGCCTCTACACCGGGCCCTCCTACGAGCAGTACTTC

CDR3 length: 12
D gene: NA
clone size: NA
J gene: TRBJ1-1
V gene: TRBV7-8
CDR3 protein: CASSLGGWEAFF
CDR3 DNA: TGTGCCAGCAGCTTAGGGGGGTGGGAAGCTTTCTTT

CDR3 length: 14
D gene: NA
clone size: NA
J gene: TRBJ1-1
V gene: TRBV2
CDR3 protein: CASRVGATNTEAFF
CDR3 DNA: TGTGCCAGCAGGGTCGGGGCGACGAACACTGAAGCTTTCTTT

CDR3 length: 11
D gene: NA
clone size: NA
J gene: TRBJ1-1
V gene: TRBV27
CDR3 protein: CASKKGTEAFF
CDR3 DNA: TGTGCCAGCAAGAAGGGCACTGAAGCTTTCTTT

CDR3 length: 13
D gene: TRBD2
clone size: NA
J gene: TRBJ2-7
V gene: TRBV29-1
CDR3 protein: CSVRTSGSGEQYF
CDR3 DNA: TGCAGCGTTAGGACTAGCGGGAGCGGCGAGCAGTACTTC

CDR3 length: 11
D gene: NA
clone size: NA
J gene: TRBJ2-7
V gene: TRBV11-2
CDR3 protein: CASSLQGEQYF
CDR3 DNA: TGTGCCAGCAGCTTACAAGGCGAGCAGTACTTC

CDR3 length: 16
D gene: TRBD1
clone size: NA
J gene: TRBJ2-1
V gene: TRBV27
CDR3 protein: CASSSDRGSSYNEQFF
CDR3 DNA: TGTGCCAGCAGCTCCGACAGGGGGAGCTCCTACAATGAGCAGTTCTTC

CDR3 length: 13
D gene: NA
clone size: NA
J gene: TRBJ2-7
V gene: TRBV19
CDR3 protein: CASSPTGPAEQYF
CDR3 DNA: TGTGCCAGTAGTCCGACAGGACCCGCCGAGCAGTACTTC

CDR3 length: 14
D gene: NA
clone size: NA
J gene: TRBJ2-1
V gene: TRBV2
CDR3 protein: CASSAQTSYNEQFF
CDR3 DNA: TGTGCCAGCAGTGCCCAAACTAGCTACAATGAGCAGTTCTTC

CDR3 length: 15
D gene: TRBD2
clone size: NA
J gene: TRBJ2-7
V gene: TRBV11-2
CDR3 protein: CASSRGLAPTYEQYF
CDR3 DNA: TGTGCCAGCAGCCGGGGACTAGCGCCCACCTACGAGCAGTACTTC

CDR3 length: 15
D gene: TRBD2
clone size: NA
J gene: TRBJ2-1
V gene: TRBV4-1
CDR3 protein: CASSHPSGEYNEQFF
CDR3 DNA: TGCGCCAGCAGCCACCCTAGCGGGGAGTACAATGAGCAGTTCTTC

CDR3 length: 16
D gene: TRBD1
clone size: NA
J gene: TRBJ1-1
V gene: TRBV10-1
CDR3 protein: CASSDGQGPTNTEAFF
CDR3 DNA: TGCGCCAGCAGTGACGGACAGGGCCCGACGAACACTGAAGCTTTCTTT

CDR3 length: 14
D gene: NA
clone size: NA
J gene: TRBJ2-3
V gene: TRBV28
CDR3 protein: CASIDRSHTDTQYF
CDR3 DNA: TGTGCCAGCATTGACAGGTCCCACACAGATACGCAGTATTTT

CDR3 length: 14
D gene: NA
clone size: NA
J gene: TRBJ1-2
V gene: TRBV7-8
CDR3 protein: CASSPRWGYYGYTF
CDR3 DNA: TGTGCCAGCAGTCCTCGTTGGGGGTACTATGGCTACACCTTC

CDR3 length: 12
D gene: NA
clone size: few
J gene: TRBJ1-2
V gene: TRBV30
CDR3 protein: CAWSVGGYGYTF
CDR3 DNA: TGTGCCTGGAGTGTGGGGGGCTATGGCTACACCTTC

CDR3 length: 15
D gene: NA
clone size: once
J gene: TRBJ2-7
V gene: TRBV28
CDR3 protein: CASSAGIHYPYEQYF
CDR3 DNA: TGTGCCAGCAGTGCCGGGATACATTATCCCTACGAGCAGTACTTC

CDR3 length: 14
D gene: TRBD1
clone size: NA
J gene: TRBJ2-7
V gene: TRBV7-9
CDR3 protein: CASGGQGDSYEQYF
CDR3 DNA: TGTGCCAGCGGGGGACAGGGGGATTCCTACGAGCAGTACTTC

CDR3 length: 14
D gene: NA
clone size: NA
J gene: TRBJ1-3
V gene: TRBV6-5
CDR3 protein: CASSAGLSGNTIYF
CDR3 DNA: TGTGCCAGCAGCGCGGGCCTCTCTGGAAACACCATATATTTT

CDR3 length: 14
D gene: NA
clone size: NA
J gene: TRBJ2-2
V gene: TRBV7-9
CDR3 protein: CASSASEFTGELFF
CDR3 DNA: TGTGCCAGCAGTGCTAGCGAGTTCACCGGGGAGCTGTTTTTT

CDR3 length: 15
D gene: TRBD2
clone size: NA
J gene: TRBJ2-1
V gene: TRBV4-1
CDR3 protein: CASSHLGGPNNEQFF
CDR3 DNA: TGCGCCAGCAGCCACTTGGGAGGGCCAAACAATGAGCAGTTCTTC

CDR3 length: 14
D gene: NA
clone size: NA
J gene: TRBJ2-3
V gene: TRBV4-1
CDR3 protein: CASSPEGVTDTQYF
CDR3 DNA: TGCGCCAGCAGCCCGGAGGGAGTCACAGATACGCAGTATTTT

CDR3 length: 15
D gene: NA
clone size: NA
J gene: TRBJ1-2
V gene: TRBV4-1
CDR3 protein: CASSHTPISRDGYTF
CDR3 DNA: TGCGCCAGCAGCCATACCCCCATTAGTAGGGATGGCTACACCTTC

CDR3 length: 14
D gene: TRBD1
clone size: NA
J gene: TRBJ2-1
V gene: TRBV6-6
CDR3 protein: CASSFLRTGNEQFF
CDR3 DNA: TGTGCCAGCAGTTTTTTAAGGACAGGTAATGAGCAGTTCTTC

CDR3 length: 11
D gene: NA
clone size: NA
J gene: TRBJ2-7
V gene: TRBV30
CDR3 protein: CAWSLGGEQYF
CDR3 DNA: TGTGCCTGGAGTTTGGGGGGCGAGCAGTACTTC

CDR3 length: 15
D gene: NA
clone size: NA
J gene: TRBJ2-4
V gene: TRBV11-2
CDR3 protein: CASSFGLWDKNIQYF
CDR3 DNA: TGTGCCAGCAGCTTTGGCTTATGGGACAAAAACATTCAGTACTTC

CDR3 length: 14
D gene: TRBD1
clone size: NA
J gene: TRBJ1-5
V gene: TRBV4-2
CDR3 protein: CASSHGQGVQPQHF
CDR3 DNA: TGTGCCAGCAGCCACGGACAGGGGGTTCAGCCCCAGCATTTT

CDR3 length: 11
D gene: NA
clone size: NA
J gene: TRBJ2-7
V gene: TRBV5-5
CDR3 protein: CASSQDYEQYF
CDR3 DNA: TGTGCCAGCAGCCAGGACTACGAGCAGTACTTC

CDR3 length: 15
D gene: NA
clone size: NA
J gene: TRBJ2-5
V gene: TRBV28
CDR3 protein: CASSSRSSVSETQYF
CDR3 DNA: TGTGCCAGCAGTTCACGATCTAGCGTATCAGAGACCCAGTACTTC

CDR3 length: 16
D gene: TRBD1
clone size: NA
J gene: TRBJ2-1
V gene: TRBV6-5
CDR3 protein: CASSYSPGQDYNEQFF
CDR3 DNA: TGTGCCAGCAGTTACTCCCCGGGACAGGATTACAATGAGCAGTTCTTC

CDR3 length: 16
D gene: NA
clone size: NA
J gene: TRBJ1-3
V gene: TRBV4-1
CDR3 protein: CASSPIRAGAGNTIYF
CDR3 DNA: TGCGCCAGCAGCCCCATCCGGGCGGGAGCTGGAAACACCATATATTTT

CDR3 length: 16
D gene: TRBD2
clone size: NA
J gene: TRBJ2-2
V gene: TRBV4-1
CDR3 protein: CASSLAGGPTNGELFF
CDR3 DNA: TGCGCCAGCAGCCTAGCGGGAGGGCCTACAAACGGGGAGCTGTTTTTT

CDR3 length: 15
D gene: TRBD1
clone size: NA
J gene: TRBJ1-4
V gene: TRBV7-9
CDR3 protein: CASSLPRGRNEKLFF
CDR3 DNA: TGTGCCAGCAGCTTACCGAGGGGGCGTAATGAAAAACTGTTTTTT